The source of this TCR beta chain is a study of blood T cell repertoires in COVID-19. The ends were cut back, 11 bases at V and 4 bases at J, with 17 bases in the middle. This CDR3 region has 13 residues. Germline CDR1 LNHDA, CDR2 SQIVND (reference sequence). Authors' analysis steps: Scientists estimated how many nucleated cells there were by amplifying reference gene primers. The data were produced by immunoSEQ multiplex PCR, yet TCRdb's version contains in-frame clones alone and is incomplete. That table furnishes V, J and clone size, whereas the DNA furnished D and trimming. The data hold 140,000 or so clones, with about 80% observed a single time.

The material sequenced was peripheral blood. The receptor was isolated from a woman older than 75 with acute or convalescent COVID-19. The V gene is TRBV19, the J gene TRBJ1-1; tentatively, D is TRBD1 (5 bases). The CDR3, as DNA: TGTGCCGCATCTCACGGGGGGATCACTGAAGCTTTCTTT. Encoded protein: CAASHGGITEAFF.